The clone carrying this T cell receptor (beta chain) showed up just once. Sequenced by immunoSEQ multiplex PCR; TCRdb stores in-frame clones only, minus some. The table records 150,000 or so clones, 80% to 90% of them present only once. The sample comes from a study of blood T cell repertoires in COVID-19. Study-level background: Both acute and convalescent COVID-19 samples were obtained from the United States, Italy and Spain.

CDR1 and CDR2 from the germline V gene are MNHEY and SVGAGI. This CDR3 is 13 amino acids long. The V end was cut by 6 bases, the J end by 4 bases, with 10 bases between. The receptor was derived from a woman between 35 and 50 years old with acute or convalescent COVID-19. The chain couples TRBV6-5 to TRBJ2-1, with D perhaps TRBD1 (6 bases). The sample was peripheral blood. The CDR3 here is CASRQDSYNEQFF. CDR3 coding DNA: TGTGCCAGCAGGCAGGACAGTTACAATGAGCAGTTCTTC.